This T cell receptor (beta chain) was sequenced during a study of cytotoxic CD8 clonotypes in ibrutinib-treated CLL (dated by TCRdb to about 2021). Regarding the research as a whole: The cohort had 11 relapsed/refractory and approximately 15 treatment-naive patients; 17 to 18 were IGHV unmutated. Response samples were obtained after a median of approximately 12 months of treatment, with a range of roughly 6 to 40 months. Cryopreserved peripheral blood mononuclear cells were collected before treatment, at response, and at either disease progression or sustained remission. Longitudinal samples were available for about 30% of the roughly 86 trial participants. On average, each sample had some 250,000 productive templates and roughly 95,000 productive rearrangements. Partial responses were observed in about 24 patients and complete responses in 2; after a median follow-up of 68 months, remission was maintained in 15 or so patients and progression was observed in roughly twelve. Every remission and progressive disease sample was obtained while ibrutinib was still being received by the patients.

The goal of deep resolution MiSeq sequencing was a depth between 1 in 1 million and 1 in 200,000 T cells, and coverage averaged 10x per clonotype. The immunoSEQ hsTCRB Kit was used to generate TCR beta libraries. The authors' pipeline ran thus. ImmunoSEQ Data Assistant and ImmunoSEQ Analyzer were used for data analysis, and V, D and J genes were assigned according to IMGT definitions. Clonality, with values ranging from 0 to 1, was calculated as one minus the normalized Shannon entropy of productive rearrangement frequencies. Only overrepresented clonotypes making up at least 0.05% of the repertoire of each patient were included in the public clonotype analysis. Fewer than 15 repertoires from age-matched healthy donors, obtained from immuneACCESS, served as clonality controls. TCRdb stores this immuneACCESS table with in-frame sequences only. Part of the clones is absent; in the studies checked, under half of the shortfall reflects unresolved V genes, and no reason is known for the rest. V and J calls and clone size come straight from that table; D and trimming were deduced from the DNA. This sample comprises 150,000 to 250,000 clones, over 55% of them detected only once. Around 15% of the sample goes to the ten largest clones.

V is cut by 3 bases and J by 3 bases, and the space between the germline ends is 8 bases. From the cysteine up to the phenylalanine, the CDR3 has a length of 13 residues. Only the CDR3 part of the read is kept: 39 bases, read in frame from the first base. The CDR1 and CDR2 encoded by the germline V gene are KGHSH and LQKENI. This clone has a handful of counts. No antigen is known for it. It has no much larger one-base neighbor in the sample; base qualities were not kept. This CDR3 is also generated by other DNA sequences in the sample. According to the study, the label for this sample's time point signals: approximately 2 years on ibrutinib. For TCR beta library preparation, approximately 2 micrograms of genomic DNA were extracted from the cryopreserved PBMCs. Longitudinal blood samples from CLL patients receiving ibrutinib monotherapy were subjected to high-throughput TCR beta sequencing. The patients took part in an open-label, single-center phase 2 trial of ibrutinib monotherapy.

The paper as a whole reports these results and caveats: Clonality rose at ibrutinib response, remained stable during sustained remission, and dropped back toward baseline at progression. Public clonotypes were found to be uncommon and were observed to contract or remain stable during treatment; the increase in clonality was shown to reflect expansion of private clonotypes at ibrutinib response. At baseline, clonality was higher than in age-matched healthy donors and showed a strong correlation with circulating CD8+ T-cell counts. Sampling times were not matched between patients in sustained remission and patients whose disease was progressing, and lymph node repertoires were not examined.

The TCR originated in a human donor with chronic lymphocytic leukemia. The specimen was PBMCs, collected after 24 months of ibrutinib treatment. The chain joins TRBV18 to TRBJ2-5; a tentative D call is TRBD2 (6 bases match). The encoded CDR3 is CASSPSGEETQYF. Here is the DNA: TGTGCCAGCTCACCCTCGGGGGAAGAGACCCAGTACTTC.